Sequencing of this T cell receptor beta chain was carried out in a study of T cell responses to AZD1222 COVID-19 vaccine. TCRdb keeps only in-frame clones here, not all; method: immunoSEQ multiplex PCR. The sample contains about 130,000 clones, roughly 90% of which appear only once. Findings of the study overall: Once two AZD1222 doses were given, Spike-specific TCR breadth and depth went up. Possibly, clonal diversity was underestimated; donors were largely white British and included more females.

CDR1 and CDR2 (germline): SNHLY, FYNNEI. The CDR3 is made up of 11 amino acids. Trimming left V 7 bases short and J 4 bases short, with 7 bases between. With respect to this clone: Its specificity is unknown.

Source: peripheral blood, taken on day 0 of AZD1222 vaccination. This rearrangement joins TRBV2 to TRBJ2-5; D gene ambiguous. The sequence was collected from an adult in good health. The DNA for the CDR3 is TGTGCCAGCACCATGTTAGAGACCCAGTACTTC. Its translation is CASTMLETQYF.